This T cell receptor (beta chain) was recovered during a study of cytomegalovirus exposure and HLA in healthy donors. Germline V lookup: CDR1 MGHDK, CDR2 SYGVNS. Between the trimmed V and J ends, which lost 5 bases and 6 bases, there was a span of 18 bases. This CDR3 contains 15 residues. Researchers ran the PCR with 60 Vbeta and 13 Jbeta primers. Only in-frame clones appear in the TCRdb table, and some are missing; sequencing was by immunoSEQ multiplex PCR. The sample carries roughly 150,000 clones, about 70% recorded once. This TCR derives from a middle-aged woman in good health and CMV-seronegative. The chain is built from TRBV25-1 and TRBJ2-3, with D perhaps matching TRBD2 (6 bases). The source material was PBMCs. The CDR3, as DNA: TGTGCCAGCAGTAGGTCTGGAGCAGGGAGGGATACGCAGTATTTT. Residues: CASSRSGAGRDTQYF. The entire variable domain, with the rest obtained from reference TRBV25-1 and TRBJ2-3, is as follows: EADIYQTPRYLVIGTGKKITLECSQTMGHDKMYWYQQDPGMELHLIHYSYGVNSTEKGDLSSESTVSRIRTEHFPLTLESARPSHTSQYLCASSRSGAGRDTQYFGPGTRLTVL.